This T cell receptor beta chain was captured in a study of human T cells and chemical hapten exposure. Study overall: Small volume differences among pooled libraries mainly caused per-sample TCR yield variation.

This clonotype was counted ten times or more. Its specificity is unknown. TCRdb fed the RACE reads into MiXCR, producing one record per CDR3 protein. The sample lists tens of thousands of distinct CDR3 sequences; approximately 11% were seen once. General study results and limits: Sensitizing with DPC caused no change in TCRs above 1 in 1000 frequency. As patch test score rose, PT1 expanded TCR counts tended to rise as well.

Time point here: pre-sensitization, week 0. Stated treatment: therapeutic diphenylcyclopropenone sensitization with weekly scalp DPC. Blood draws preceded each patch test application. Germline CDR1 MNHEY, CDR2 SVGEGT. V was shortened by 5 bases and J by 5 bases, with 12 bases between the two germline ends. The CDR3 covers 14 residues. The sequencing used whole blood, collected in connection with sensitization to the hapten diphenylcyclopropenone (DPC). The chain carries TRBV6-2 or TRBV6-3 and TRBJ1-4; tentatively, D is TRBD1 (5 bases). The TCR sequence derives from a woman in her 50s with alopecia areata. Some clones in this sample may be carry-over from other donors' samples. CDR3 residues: CASSTRDGNEKLFF. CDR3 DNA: TGTGCCAGCAGTACCCGGGACGGCAATGAAAAACTGTTTTTT.